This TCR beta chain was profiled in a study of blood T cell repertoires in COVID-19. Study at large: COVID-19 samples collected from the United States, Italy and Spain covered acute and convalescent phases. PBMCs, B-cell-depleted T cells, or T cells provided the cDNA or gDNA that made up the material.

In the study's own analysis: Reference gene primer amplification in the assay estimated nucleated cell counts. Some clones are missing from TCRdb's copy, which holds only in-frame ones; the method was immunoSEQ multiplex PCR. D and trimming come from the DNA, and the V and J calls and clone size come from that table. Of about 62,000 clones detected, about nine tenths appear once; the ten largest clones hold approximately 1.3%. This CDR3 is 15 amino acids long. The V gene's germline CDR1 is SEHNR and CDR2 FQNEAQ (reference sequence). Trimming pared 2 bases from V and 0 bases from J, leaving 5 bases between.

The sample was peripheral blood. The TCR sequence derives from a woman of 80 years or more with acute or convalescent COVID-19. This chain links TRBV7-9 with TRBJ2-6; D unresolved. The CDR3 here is CASSLQFSGANVLTF. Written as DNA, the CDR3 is TGTGCCAGCAGCTTACAGTTCTCTGGGGCCAACGTCCTGACTTTC.